These T cell receptor beta chains were read from a single sample in a study of shared clonotypes between healthy human individuals. Measured with immunoSEQ multiplex PCR; TCRdb has only the in-frame clones, and not every one. The table has roughly 2 million clones, around 96% seen once; the top ten hold about 1.1%. The source material was naive CD8+ T cells sorted from blood. These receptor sequences come from a man younger than 35 in good health. CDR3s include the opening cysteine and the closing phenylalanine or tryptophan. The D gene is left open where the match is weak. A clone size is listed for some rows: how often the clone was seen (once, few, many), or a class if it is expanded.

>TRBJ2-7|TRBD1|TRBV4-1|.
TGCGCCAGCAGCCCCCGGGACAGGGGGACCTACGAGCAGTACTTC
CASSPRDRGTYEQYF
>TRBJ2-3|.|TRBV5-1|.
TGCGCCAGCAGCTTGGAGGGGGGGCCCACAGATACGCAGTATTTT
CASSLEGGPTDTQYF
>TRBJ1-2|TRBD1|TRBV7-9|.
TGTGCCAGCAGCTACGGACAGGGGGCAAACTATGGCTACACCTTC
CASSYGQGANYGYTF
>TRBJ2-1|.|TRBV5-5|.
TGTGCCAGCAGTCTTGGATGGGGAAATGAGCAGTTCTTC
CASSLGWGNEQFF
>TRBJ2-7|.|TRBV5-6|.
TGTGCCAGCAGCTTGATGCTAGCTTGGTACGAGCAGTACTTC
CASSLMLAWYEQYF
>TRBJ2-7|.|TRBV11-2|.
TGTGCCAGCAGCTTAGTTGGGGTCGCCTACGAGCAGTACTTC
CASSLVGVAYEQYF
>TRBJ1-1|.|TRBV9|once
TGTGCCAGCAGCGAGGAAGGTGCGAACACTGAAGCTTTCTTT
CASSEEGANTEAFF
>TRBJ2-5|.|TRBV2|.
TGTGCCAGCTTAGGAGGGGTAGAGACCCAGTACTTC
CASLGGVETQYF
>TRBJ2-7|.|TRBV2|once
TGTGCCAGCGTTGACGGAACTTACTACGAGCAGTACTTC
CASVDGTYYEQYF
>TRBJ1-6|.|TRBV6-5|.
TGTGCCAGCAGTTACTCGGAGGGGAGTTCACCCCTCCACTTT
CASSYSEGSSPLHF
>TRBJ1-4|.|TRBV7-2|.
TGTGCCAGCAGCTTAGAAGCTGGGAGGAGTGAAAAACTGTTTTTT
CASSLEAGRSEKLFF
>TRBJ1-1|.|TRBV10-2|.
TGCGCCAGCAGCGCCGCGTATGGGAGCACTGAAGCTTTCTTT
CASSAAYGSTEAFF
>TRBJ2-1|TRBD2|TRBV7-9|.
TGTGCCAGCAGCTCCCCGACTAGCGGGAGGAACAATGAGCAGTTCTTC
CASSSPTSGRNNEQFF
>TRBJ2-7|.|TRBV11-2|.
TGTGCCAGCAGCTTAGATTACCGGGACAAGCTTCACGAGCAGTACTTC
CASSLDYRDKLHEQYF
>TRBJ2-1|TRBD2|TRBV30|.
TGTGCCTGGGCCGCGGGACTAGGGTACAATGAGCAGTTCTTC
CAWAAGLGYNEQFF
>TRBJ2-5|.|TRBV9|.
TGTGCCAGCAGCGAGGGTGGCCTGGGGACCCAGTACTTC
CASSEGGLGTQYF
>TRBJ2-1|.|TRBV7-9|.
TGTGCCAGCAGCTCTTCTAATTACAATGAGCAGTTCTTC
CASSSSNYNEQFF
>TRBJ1-3|.|TRBV6-5|.
TGTGCCAGCAGTTACTCGATGGTAGGCTCTGGAAACACCATATATTTT
CASSYSMVGSGNTIYF
>TRBJ2-1|.|TRBV27|.
TGTGCCAGCAGTTTATTGGACCCCGGTGAGCAGTTCTTC
CASSLLDPGEQFF
>TRBJ1-6|.|TRBV7-4|.
TGTGCCAGCAGCGGGGTGCTCGAGACTGCACATTCACCCCTCCACTTT
CASSGVLETAHSPLHF
>TRBJ2-5|.|TRBV9|.
TGTGCCAGCAGCCCCGGAGGCGCCCTAGAGACCCAGTACTTC
CASSPGGALETQYF
>TRBJ2-7|.|TRBV11-2|.
TGTGCCAGCAGCTTCGGGAACGAGCAGTACTTC
CASSFGNEQYF
>TRBJ2-1|TRBD1|TRBV27|.
TGTGCCAGCAGTTTGCTCGACAGGGGTGTGGACAATGAGCAGTTCTTC
CASSLLDRGVDNEQFF
>TRBJ2-1|.|TRBV6-6|.
TGTGCCAGCATACCCGGACAGAGACGATACAATGAGCAGTTCTTC
CASIPGQRRYNEQFF
>TRBJ2-1|TRBD1|TRBV4-3|.
TGCGCCAGCAGCCAAGGGACAGGGTCATACAATGAGCAGTTCTTC
CASSQGTGSYNEQFF
>TRBJ1-1|.|TRBV27|.
TGTGCCAGCAGTTTGTTGGGGCGCACTGAAGCTTTCTTT
CASSLLGRTEAFF
>TRBJ1-1|.|TRBV5-6|.
TGTGCCAGCAGCGGGCTCGGGACGGGGATTGCGGCTGAAGCTTTCTTT
CASSGLGTGIAAEAFF
>TRBJ2-7|.|TRBV10-3|once
TGTGCCGTTGGGGACCCTTCCTACGAGCAGTACTTC
CAVGDPSYEQYF
>TRBJ2-1|.|TRBV5-1|.
TGCGCCAGCAGCTTGGGAGGCAATGAGCAGTTCTTC
CASSLGGNEQFF
>TRBJ1-2|TRBD1|TRBV5-1|.
TGCGCCAGCAGCTTAGGGACAGGGGATGGCTACACCTTC
CASSLGTGDGYTF
>TRBJ2-5|.|TRBV6-5|.
TGTGCCAGCAGTTCCGGGACTTTACTTCGGACCCAGTACTTC
CASSSGTLLRTQYF
>TRBJ2-5|.|TRBV6-5|.
TGTGCCAGCAGTTACGAAACTGGATTGGAGACCCAGTACTTC
CASSYETGLETQYF
>TRBJ2-7|TRBD1|TRBV12-5|.
TGTGCTAGTGGTTTGGGGGGACAGGGGACCTACGAGCAGTACTTC
CASGLGGQGTYEQYF
>TRBJ2-7|.|TRBV28|.
TGTGCCAGCAGACACGGGAGCTCCTACGAGCAGTACTTC
CASRHGSSYEQYF
>TRBJ1-2|.|TRBV10-2|.
TGCGCCAGCAGTGAGACCCCAAACTATGGCTACACCTTC
CASSETPNYGYTF
>TRBJ2-3|.|TRBV28|.
TGTGCCAGCAGTTTCGTGGGACTGTCAGATACGCAGTATTTT
CASSFVGLSDTQYF
>TRBJ2-7|.|TRBV6-5|.
TGTGCCAGCAGTTCCCCCCAGAAGTGGTCCTACGAGCAGTACTTC
CASSSPQKWSYEQYF
>TRBJ1-1|TRBD1|TRBV18|.
TGTGCCAGCTCACCGAGATTAGGACAGGCACTGAACACTGAAGCTTTCTTT
CASSPRLGQALNTEAFF
>TRBJ2-3|.|TRBV4-1|.
TGCGCCAGCAGCCAAGGACCCCTAAGCACAGATACGCAGTATTTT
CASSQGPLSTDTQYF
>TRBJ1-2|TRBD1|TRBV28|.
TGTGCCAGCAGCCGGACAGGGGAAGACTATGGCTACACCTTC
CASSRTGEDYGYTF
>TRBJ2-2|.|TRBV7-9|once
TGTGCCAGCAGCTTACCTTTTGACAGGCCGAACACCGGGGAGCTGTTTTTT
CASSLPFDRPNTGELFF
>TRBJ1-1|.|TRBV30|.
TGTGCCTGGGGGAGAGCGAACACTGAAGCTTTCTTT
CAWGRANTEAFF
>TRBJ2-5|.|TRBV5-4|.
TGTGCCAGCAGCTTACCGCTACAAGAGACCCAATACTTC
CASSLPLQETQYF